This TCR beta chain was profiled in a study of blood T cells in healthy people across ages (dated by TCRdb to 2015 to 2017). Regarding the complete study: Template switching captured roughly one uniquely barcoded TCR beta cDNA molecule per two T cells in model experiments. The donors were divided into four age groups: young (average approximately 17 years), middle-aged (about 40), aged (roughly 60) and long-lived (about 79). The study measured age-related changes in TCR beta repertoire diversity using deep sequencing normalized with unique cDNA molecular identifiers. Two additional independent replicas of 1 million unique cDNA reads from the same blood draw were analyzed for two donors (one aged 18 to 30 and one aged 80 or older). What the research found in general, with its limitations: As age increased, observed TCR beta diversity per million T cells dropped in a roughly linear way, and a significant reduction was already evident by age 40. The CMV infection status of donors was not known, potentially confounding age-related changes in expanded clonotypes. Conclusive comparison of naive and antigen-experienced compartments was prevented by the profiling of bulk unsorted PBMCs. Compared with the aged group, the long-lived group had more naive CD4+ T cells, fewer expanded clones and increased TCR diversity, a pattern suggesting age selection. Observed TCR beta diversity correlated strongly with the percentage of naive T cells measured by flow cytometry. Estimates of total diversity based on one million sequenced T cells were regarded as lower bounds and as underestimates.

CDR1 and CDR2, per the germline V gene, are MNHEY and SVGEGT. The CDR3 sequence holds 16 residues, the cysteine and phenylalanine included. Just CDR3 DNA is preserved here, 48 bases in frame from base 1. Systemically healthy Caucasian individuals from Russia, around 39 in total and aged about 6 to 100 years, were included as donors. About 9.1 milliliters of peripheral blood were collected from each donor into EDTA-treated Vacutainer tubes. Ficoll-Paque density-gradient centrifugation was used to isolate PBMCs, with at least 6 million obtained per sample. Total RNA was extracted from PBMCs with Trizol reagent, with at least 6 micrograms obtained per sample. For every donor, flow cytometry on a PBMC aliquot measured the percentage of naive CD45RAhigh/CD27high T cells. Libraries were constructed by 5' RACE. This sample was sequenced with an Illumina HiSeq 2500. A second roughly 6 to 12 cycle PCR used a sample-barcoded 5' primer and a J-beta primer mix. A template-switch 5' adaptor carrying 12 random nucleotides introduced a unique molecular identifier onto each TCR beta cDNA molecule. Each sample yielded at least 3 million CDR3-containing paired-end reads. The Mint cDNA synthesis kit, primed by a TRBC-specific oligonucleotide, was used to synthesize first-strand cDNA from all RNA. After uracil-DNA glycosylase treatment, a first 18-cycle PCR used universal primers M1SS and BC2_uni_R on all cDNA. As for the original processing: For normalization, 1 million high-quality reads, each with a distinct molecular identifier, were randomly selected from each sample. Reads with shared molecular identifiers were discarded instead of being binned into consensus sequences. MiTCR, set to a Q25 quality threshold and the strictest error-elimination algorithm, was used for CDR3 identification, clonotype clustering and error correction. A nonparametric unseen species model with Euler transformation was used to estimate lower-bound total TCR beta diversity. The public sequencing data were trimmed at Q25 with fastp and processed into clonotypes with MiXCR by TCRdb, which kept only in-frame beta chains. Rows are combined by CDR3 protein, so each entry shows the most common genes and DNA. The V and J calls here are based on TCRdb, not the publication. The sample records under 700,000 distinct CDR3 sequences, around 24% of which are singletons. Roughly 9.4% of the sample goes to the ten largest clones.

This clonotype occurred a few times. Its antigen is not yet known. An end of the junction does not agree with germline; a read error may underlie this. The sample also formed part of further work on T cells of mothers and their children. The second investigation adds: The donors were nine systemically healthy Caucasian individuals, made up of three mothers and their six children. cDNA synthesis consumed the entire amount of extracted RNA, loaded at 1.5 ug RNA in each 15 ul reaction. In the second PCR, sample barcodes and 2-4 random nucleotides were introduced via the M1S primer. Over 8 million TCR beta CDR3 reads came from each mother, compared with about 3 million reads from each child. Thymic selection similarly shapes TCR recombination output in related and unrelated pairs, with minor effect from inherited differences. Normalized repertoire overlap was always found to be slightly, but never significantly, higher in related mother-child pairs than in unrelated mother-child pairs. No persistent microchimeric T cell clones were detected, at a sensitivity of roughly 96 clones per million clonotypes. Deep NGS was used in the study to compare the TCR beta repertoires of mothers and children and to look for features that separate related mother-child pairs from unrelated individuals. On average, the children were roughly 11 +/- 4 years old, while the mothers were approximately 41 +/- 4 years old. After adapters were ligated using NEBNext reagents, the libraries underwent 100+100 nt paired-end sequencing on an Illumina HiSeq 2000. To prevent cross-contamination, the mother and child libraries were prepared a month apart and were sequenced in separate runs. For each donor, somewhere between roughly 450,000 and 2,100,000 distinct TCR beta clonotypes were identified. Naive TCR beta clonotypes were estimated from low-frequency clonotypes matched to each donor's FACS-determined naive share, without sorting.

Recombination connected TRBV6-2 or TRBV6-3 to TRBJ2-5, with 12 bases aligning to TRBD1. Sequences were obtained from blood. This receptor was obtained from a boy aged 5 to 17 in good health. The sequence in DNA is TGTGCCAGCAGTTACGCTGGGACAGGGGGCCAAGAGACCCGGTACTTC. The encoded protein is CASSYAGTGGQETRYF.